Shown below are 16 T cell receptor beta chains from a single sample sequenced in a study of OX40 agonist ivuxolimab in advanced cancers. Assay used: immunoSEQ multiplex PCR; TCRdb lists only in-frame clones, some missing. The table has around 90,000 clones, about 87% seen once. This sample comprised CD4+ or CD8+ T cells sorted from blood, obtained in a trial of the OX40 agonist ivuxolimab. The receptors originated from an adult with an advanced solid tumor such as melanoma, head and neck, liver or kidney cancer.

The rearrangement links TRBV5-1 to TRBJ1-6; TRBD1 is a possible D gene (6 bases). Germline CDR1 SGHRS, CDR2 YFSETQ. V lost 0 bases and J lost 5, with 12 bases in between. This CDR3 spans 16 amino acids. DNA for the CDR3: TGCGCCAGCAGCTTGGAGGGGACATCCAATAATTCACCCCTCCACTTT. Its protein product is CASSLEGTSNNSPLHF. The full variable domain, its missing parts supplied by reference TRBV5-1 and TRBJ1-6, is KAGVTQTPRYLIKTRGQQVTLSCSPISGHRSVSWYQQTPGQGLQFLFEYFSETQRNKGNFPGRFSGRQFSNSRSEMNVSTLELGDSALYLCASSLEGTSNNSPLHFGNGTRLTVT.

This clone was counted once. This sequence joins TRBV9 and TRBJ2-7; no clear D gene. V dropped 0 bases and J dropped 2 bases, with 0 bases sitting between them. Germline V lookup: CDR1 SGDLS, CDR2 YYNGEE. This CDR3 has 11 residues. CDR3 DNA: TGTGCCAGCAGCGTAGCCTACGAGCAGTACTTC. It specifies CASSVAYEQYF. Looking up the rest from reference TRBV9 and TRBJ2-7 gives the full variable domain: DSGVTQTPKHLITATGQRVTLRCSPRSGDLSVYWYQQSLDQGLQFLIQYYNGEERAKGNILERFSAQQFPDLHSELNLSSLELGDSALYFCASSVAYEQYFGPGTRLTVT.

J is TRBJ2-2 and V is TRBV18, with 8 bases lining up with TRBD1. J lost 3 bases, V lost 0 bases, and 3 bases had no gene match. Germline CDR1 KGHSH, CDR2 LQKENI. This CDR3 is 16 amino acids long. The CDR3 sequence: CASSPPTGVDTGELFF. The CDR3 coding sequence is TGTGCCAGCTCACCACCGACAGGGGTGGACACCGGGGAGCTGTTTTTT.

The CDR3 sequence is CASSLRAGSGTDTQYF. CDR3 bases: TGTGCCAGCAGCTTGAGGGCTGGTAGCGGCACAGATACGCAGTATTTT. This rearrangement joins TRBV11-3 to TRBJ2-3; tentatively, D is TRBD2 (5 bases). Trimming stripped 3 bases from V and 1 base from J, with 14 bases between. The CDR3 is 16 amino acids. Germline V gene sequence: CDR1 SGHNT, CDR2 YENEEA.

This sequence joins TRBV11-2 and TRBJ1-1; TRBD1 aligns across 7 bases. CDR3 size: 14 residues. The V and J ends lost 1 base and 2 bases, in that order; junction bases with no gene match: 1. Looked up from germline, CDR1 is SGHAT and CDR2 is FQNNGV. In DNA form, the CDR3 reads TGTGCCAGCAGCTTAGTAGGGGGCAACACTGAAGCTTTCTTT. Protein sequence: CASSLVGGNTEAFF.

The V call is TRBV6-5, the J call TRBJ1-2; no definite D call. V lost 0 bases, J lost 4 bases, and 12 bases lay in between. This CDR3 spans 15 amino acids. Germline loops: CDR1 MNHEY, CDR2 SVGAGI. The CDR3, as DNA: TGTGCCAGCAGTTACTCAACATCCAACCTCTATGGCTACACCTTC. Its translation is CASSYSTSNLYGYTF.

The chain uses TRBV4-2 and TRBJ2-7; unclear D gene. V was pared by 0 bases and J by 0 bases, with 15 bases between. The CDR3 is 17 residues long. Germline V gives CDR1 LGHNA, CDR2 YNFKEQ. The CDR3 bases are TGTGCCAGCAGCCAAGATTTGCCTCTTTCTGTCTCCTACGAGCAGTACTTC. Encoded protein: CASSQDLPLSVSYEQYF.

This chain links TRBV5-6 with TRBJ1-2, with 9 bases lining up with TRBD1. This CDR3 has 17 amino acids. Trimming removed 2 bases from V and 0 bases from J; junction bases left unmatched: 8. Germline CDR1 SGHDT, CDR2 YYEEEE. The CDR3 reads CASSLSGTGQANYGYTF. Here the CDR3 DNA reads TGTGCCAGCAGCTTAAGTGGGACAGGGCAAGCTAACTATGGCTACACCTTC.

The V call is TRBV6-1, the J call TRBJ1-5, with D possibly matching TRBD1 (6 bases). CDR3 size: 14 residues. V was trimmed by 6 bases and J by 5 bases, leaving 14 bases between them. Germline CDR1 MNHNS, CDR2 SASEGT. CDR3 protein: CASRMDSIDQPQHF. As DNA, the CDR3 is TGTGCCAGCAGGATGGACAGTATTGATCAGCCCCAGCATTTT.

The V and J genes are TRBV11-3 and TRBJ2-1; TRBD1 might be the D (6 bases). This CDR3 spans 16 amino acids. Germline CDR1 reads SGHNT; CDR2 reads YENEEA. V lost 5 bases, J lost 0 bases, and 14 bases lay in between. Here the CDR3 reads CASSQGSGNSYNEQFF. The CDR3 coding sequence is TGTGCCAGCAGCCAGGGGAGCGGTAACTCCTACAATGAGCAGTTCTTC.

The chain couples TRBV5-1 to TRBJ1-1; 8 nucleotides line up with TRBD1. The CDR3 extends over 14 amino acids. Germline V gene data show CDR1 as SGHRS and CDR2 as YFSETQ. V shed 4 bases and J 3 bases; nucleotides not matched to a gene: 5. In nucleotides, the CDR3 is TGCGCCAGCAGCGGCCAGGGGGCTGACACTGAAGCTTTCTTT. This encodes CASSGQGADTEAFF.

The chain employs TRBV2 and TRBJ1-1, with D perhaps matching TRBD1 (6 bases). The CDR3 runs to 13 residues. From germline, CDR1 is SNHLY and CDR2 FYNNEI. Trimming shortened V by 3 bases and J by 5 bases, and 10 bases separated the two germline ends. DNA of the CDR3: TGTGCCAGCAGTGAGGGGGCGAGGACTGAAGCTTTCTTT. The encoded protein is CASSEGARTEAFF.

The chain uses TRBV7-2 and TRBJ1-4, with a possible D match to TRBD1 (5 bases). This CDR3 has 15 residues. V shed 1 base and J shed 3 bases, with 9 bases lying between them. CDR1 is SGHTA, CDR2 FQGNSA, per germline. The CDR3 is CASSLGGRSNEKLFF. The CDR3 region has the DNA TGTGCCAGCAGCTTAGGGGGCAGGTCTAATGAAAAACTGTTTTTT.

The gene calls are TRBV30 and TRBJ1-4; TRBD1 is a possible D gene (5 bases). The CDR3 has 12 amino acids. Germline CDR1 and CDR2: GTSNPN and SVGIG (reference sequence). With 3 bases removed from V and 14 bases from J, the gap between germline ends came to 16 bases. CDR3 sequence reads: CAWSLTDTSLFF. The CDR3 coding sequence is TGTGCCTGGAGCTTGACAGACACTAGCCTGTTTTTT.

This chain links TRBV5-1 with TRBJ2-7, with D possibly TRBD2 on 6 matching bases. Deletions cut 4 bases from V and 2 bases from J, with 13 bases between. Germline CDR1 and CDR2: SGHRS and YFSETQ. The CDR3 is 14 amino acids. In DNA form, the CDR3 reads TGCGCCAGCAGCCCGGGACTGGGAGCCTACGAGCAGTACTTC. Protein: CASSPGLGAYEQYF.

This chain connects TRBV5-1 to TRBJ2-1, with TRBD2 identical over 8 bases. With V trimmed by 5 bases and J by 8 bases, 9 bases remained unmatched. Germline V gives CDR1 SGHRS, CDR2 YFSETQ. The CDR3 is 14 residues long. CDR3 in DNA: TGCGCCAGCAGTGACGGACTAGCTCTCTATGAGCAGTTCTTC. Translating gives CASSDGLALYEQFF. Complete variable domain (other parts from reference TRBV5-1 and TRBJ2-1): KAGVTQTPRYLIKTRGQQVTLSCSPISGHRSVSWYQQTPGQGLQFLFEYFSETQRNKGNFPGRFSGRQFSNSRSEMNVSTLELGDSALYLCASSDGLALYEQFFGPGTRLTVL.